A single T cell receptor beta chain is shown here with its context. The data are from a study of blood T cell repertoires in COVID-19. The V gene's germline CDR1 is SGHNT and CDR2 YENEEA. V was trimmed by 0 bases and J by 7 bases, leaving 13 bases between them. This CDR3 has 15 residues. Original methodology: For nucleated cells, counts were estimated from reference gene primer amplification. Sequencing used immunoSEQ multiplex PCR; TCRdb keeps in-frame clones, though not all of them. The V and J calls and clone size were taken over from that table, and D and trimming were inferred from the DNA. The profile shows 150,000 to 200,000 clones, 82% of them singletons.

The receptor comes from a woman aged 70 to 79 with acute or convalescent COVID-19. The chain couples TRBV11-3 to TRBJ2-1; tentative D call: TRBD2 (6 bases). Sequencing input: peripheral blood. CDR3 sequence (DNA): TGTGCCAGCAGCTTAGAGGCTAGCGTTAAGAATGAGCAGTTCTTC. It encodes CASSLEASVKNEQFF.